The entry that follows covers one T cell receptor (beta chain) sequence. Its matching antigen is unknown. The data stem from a study of shared clonotypes between healthy human individuals. Naive CD8 cells lacked CD45RO and underwent positive selection for CCR7, leaving out terminally differentiated effector memory CD45RA+ cells. Those who donated, Caucasian adults without exception, all lived in Nashville, Tennessee. V was clipped by 0 bases and J by 6 bases; unmatched bases: 12. Germline CDR1 reads LNHNV; CDR2 reads YYDKDF (reference sequence). The CDR3 length is 17 residues. Data came from immunoSEQ multiplex PCR; TCRdb stores just in-frame clones and leaves some out. The table includes around 550,000 clones, about 95% detected once. Findings of the study overall: Memory subsets generally showed smaller estimated richness than naive subsets did. Sampling was confined to blood; repertoires within tissues likely differ. Non-shared clonotypes had lower generation probabilities than clonotypes shared by all four sorted-subset donors.

The source material was naive CD8+ T cells sorted from blood. The gene calls are TRBV15 and TRBJ2-7; TRBD2 agrees at 9 bases. The receptor was isolated from a woman aged 25 to 39 in good health. This chain's CDR3 is CATSRDASGKTGLEQYF. In DNA, the CDR3 is TGTGCCACCAGCAGAGATGCTAGCGGGAAAACAGGCCTCGAGCAGTACTTC.